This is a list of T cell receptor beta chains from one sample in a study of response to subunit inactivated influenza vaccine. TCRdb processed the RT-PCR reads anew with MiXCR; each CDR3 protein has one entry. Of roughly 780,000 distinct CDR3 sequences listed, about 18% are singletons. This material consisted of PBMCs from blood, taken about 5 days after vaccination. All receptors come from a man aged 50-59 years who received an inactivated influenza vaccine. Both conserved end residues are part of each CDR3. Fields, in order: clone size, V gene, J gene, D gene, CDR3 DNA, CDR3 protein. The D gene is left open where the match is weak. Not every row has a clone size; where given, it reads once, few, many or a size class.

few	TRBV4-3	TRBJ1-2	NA	TGCGCCAGCAGCCAAGAAGTATACAGGGTGGGTGGCTACACCTTC	CASSQEVYRVGGYTF
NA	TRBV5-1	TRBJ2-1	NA	TGCGCCAGCAGCAGTTACAGGGAGCAGTTCTTC	CASSSYREQFF
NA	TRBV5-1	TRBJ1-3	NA	TGCGCCAGCAGCTTGACAGGATCGGATCGTGGAAACACCATATATTTT	CASSLTGSDRGNTIYF
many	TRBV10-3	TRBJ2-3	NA	TGTGCCATCAGTGCACGGCCGAGCACAGATACGCAGTATTTT	CAISARPSTDTQYF
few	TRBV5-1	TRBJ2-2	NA	TGCGCCAGCAGCCCGGGGGACAAAACTATTCCGAACACCGGGGAGCTGTTTTTT	CASSPGDKTIPNTGELFF
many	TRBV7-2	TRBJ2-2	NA	TGTGCCAGCAGCTTAGCGCCACGCACCGGGGAGCTGTTTTTT	CASSLAPRTGELFF
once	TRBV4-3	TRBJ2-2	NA	TGCGCCAGCAGCAAAGATTGGAGGGACACCGGGGAGCTGTTTTTT	CASSKDWRDTGELFF
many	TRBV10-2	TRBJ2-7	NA	TGCGCCAGCGGGGATCTAGGGGGAAAAGAGCAGTACTTC	CASGDLGGKEQYF
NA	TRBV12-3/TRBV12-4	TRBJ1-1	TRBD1	TGTGCCAGCAGGATATCGGGACAGGGGGGCCTGTGGGCTTTCTTT	CASRISGQGGLWAFF
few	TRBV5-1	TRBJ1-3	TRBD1	TGCGCCAGCAGCAGGACAGGGACTGGAAACACCATATATTTT	CASSRTGTGNTIYF
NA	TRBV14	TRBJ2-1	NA	TGTGCCAGCAGCCCCCCTGGGGGGAAATGGTACAATGAGCAGTTCTTC	CASSPPGGKWYNEQFF
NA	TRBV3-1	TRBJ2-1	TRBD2	TGTGCCAGCAGCTTCGGACTAGCGGGAGGGCGGGACAATGAGCAGTTCTTC	CASSFGLAGGRDNEQFF
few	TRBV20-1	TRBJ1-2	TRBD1	TGCAGTGCTAGTCCGCAGGGGGCTGGCTATGGCTACACCTTC	CSASPQGAGYGYTF
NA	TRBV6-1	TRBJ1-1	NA	TGTGCCAGCAGTGCCTCGGCTGGGGCGAACACTGAAGCTTTCTTT	CASSASAGANTEAFF
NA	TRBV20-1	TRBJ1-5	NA	TGCAGTGCTAGCCAACAGGGCCAAGGAAGGCAGCCCCAGCATTTT	CSASQQGQGRQPQHF
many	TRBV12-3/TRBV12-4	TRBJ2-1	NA	TGTGCCAGCAGTAAGGACAATTTAGTCTACAATGAGCAGTTCTTC	CASSKDNLVYNEQFF
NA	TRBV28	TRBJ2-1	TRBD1	TGTGCCAGCAGTTTATTTCGGACAGGAGTTAACAATGAGCAGTTCTTC	CASSLFRTGVNNEQFF
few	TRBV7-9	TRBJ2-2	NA	TGTGCCAGCAGCATCGGGACATTCAACACCGGGGAGCTGTTTTTT	CASSIGTFNTGELFF
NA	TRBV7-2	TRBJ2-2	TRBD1	TGTGCCAGCAGCTTAGCCAGACAGGGAACCGGGGAGCTGTTTTTT	CASSLARQGTGELFF
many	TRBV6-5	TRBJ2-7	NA	TGTGCCAGCAGTTACTCTGGGAGCGAGCAGTACTTC	CASSYSGSEQYF
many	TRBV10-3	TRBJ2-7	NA	TGTGCCATCAGTGAGTCGGCCCAAGTCGAACAGTACTTC	CAISESAQVEQYF
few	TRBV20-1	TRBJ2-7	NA	TGCAGTCCAATGAAGACAGGTATCTCCTACGAGCAGTACTTC	CSPMKTGISYEQYF
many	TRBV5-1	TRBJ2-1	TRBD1	TGCGCCAGCAGCCAGGGACAGGGGATGTATGAGCAGTTCTTC	CASSQGQGMYEQFF
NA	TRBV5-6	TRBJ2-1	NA	TGTGCCAGCAGCTTGGATGACAGTCCCTACAATGAGCAGTTCTTC	CASSLDDSPYNEQFF
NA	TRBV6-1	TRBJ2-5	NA	TGTGCCAGCAGCCCCGGAACACGGCTAGCGCTTCAAGAGACCCAGTACTTC	CASSPGTRLALQETQYF
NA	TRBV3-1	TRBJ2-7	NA	TGTGCCAGCAGCCAAGATCCCCGGGGATGGCAGTACTTC	CASSQDPRGWQYF
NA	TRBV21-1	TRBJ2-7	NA	TGTGCCAGCAGCAAGGGCCCTCCCCGCAGAACCTACGAGCAGTACTTC	CASSKGPPRRTYEQYF
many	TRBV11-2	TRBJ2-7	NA	TGTGCCAGCAGCTTAGGAGGTTCCTACGAGCAGTACTTC	CASSLGGSYEQYF
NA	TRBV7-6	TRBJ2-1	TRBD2	TGTGCCAGCAGATCCAGCGGGGGGGCCCCGGATGAGCAGTTCTTC	CASRSSGGAPDEQFF
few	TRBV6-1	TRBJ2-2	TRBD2	TGTGCCAGCAGTCGGGAGGGGACCGGGGAGCTGTTTTTT	CASSREGTGELFF
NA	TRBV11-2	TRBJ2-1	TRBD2	TGTGCCAGCAGCCGCCCGCACCGACTAGCGGGAGGCTACAATGAGCAGTTCTTC	CASSRPHRLAGGYNEQFF
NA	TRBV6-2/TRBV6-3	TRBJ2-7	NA	TGTGCCAGCGAGTCCCTGGACCACTACGAGCAGTACTTC	CASESLDHYEQYF
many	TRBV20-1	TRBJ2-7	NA	TGCAGTGCTAGTGTCGGGACACTCTACGAGCAGTACTTC	CSASVGTLYEQYF
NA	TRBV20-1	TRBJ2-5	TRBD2	TGCAGTGCTACTCCGGGACTAGCGGGAGAAGAGACCCAGTACTTC	CSATPGLAGEETQYF
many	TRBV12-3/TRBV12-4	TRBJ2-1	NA	TGTGCCAGCAGTTTACGGGCCAGCTCCTACAATGAGCAGTTCTTC	CASSLRASSYNEQFF